There are a few counts of the clone carrying this T cell receptor (beta chain). No antigen is known for it. This sample was included in a study of T-cell reconstitution after alpha-beta-depleted transplantation in children. Findings and caveats of the study: At one year after transplant, newly produced T cells mostly accounted for T-cell counts and diversity. There were some patients whose high TCRbeta diversity at day 60 came from surviving recipient T cells and thymic progenitors.

Researchers prepared the TCRbeta library using unique molecular identifiers, the study reports. Via MiXCR, TCRdb re-called the PCR reads, giving one row per CDR3 protein. Among roughly 310,000 distinct CDR3 sequences listed, around 25% were seen once. Germline V gives CDR1 SGHTA, CDR2 FQGTGA. The CDR3 has 13 amino acids. V was pared by 4 bases and J by 7 bases, with 13 bases between. The receptor was isolated from a male patient younger than 18 who had a stem cell transplant for acute lymphoblastic leukemia, so the T cells may come from the graft donor. The source material was PBMCs, mostly from graft donor cells, sampled 180 days after TCRalphabeta/CD19-depleted stem cell transplant. V and J are TRBV7-3 and TRBJ1-2; tentative D call: TRBD1 (5 bases). CDR3 amino acids: CASSSDSSSGYTF. The CDR3 DNA reads TGTGCCAGCAGCTCCGACAGCAGCTCTGGCTACACCTTC. The whole variable domain, filled in from reference TRBV7-3 and TRBJ1-2, reads GAGVSQTPSNKVTEKGKYVELRCDPISGHTALYWYRQSLGQGPEFLIYFQGTGAADDSGLPNDRFFAVRPEGSVSTLKIQRTERGDSAVYLCASSSDSSSGYTFGSGTRLTVV.